This entry describes one T cell receptor beta chain. Its cognate antigen has yet to be identified. No quality values exist for individual bases; no much larger clone is one base distant. TCRbeta CDR3 regions were amplified from genomic DNA using the immunoSEQ Assay, a bias-controlled multiplex PCR. Under the source paper's analysis protocol: Nucleated cell counts per sample were estimated from amplification of reference gene primers within the assay. To quantify the absolute abundance of each unique TCRbeta CDR3 rearrangement, sequence reads were collapsed and filtered. Productive Simpson clonality was computed per sample as the square root of Simpson's diversity index over productive rearrangements. Drawn from immuneACCESS, this table holds only the in-frame rearrangements with V and J called that TCRdb kept. Clones are partly lost; checked studies trace under half to an unresolved V gene and leave the rest unexplained. That table gives V, J and clone size, and the DNA gave D and trimming. This sample holds about 94,000 clones; around 80% were observed only once. The ten largest clones take up roughly 45% of the sample.

Collaborating institutions collected whole blood in K2EDTA tubes following their own protocols. For TCRbeta analysis, collaborators shipped samples in one of three forms: frozen whole blood, isolated PBMCs, or DNA extracted from either of those sample types. After removal of 6 bases from V and 2 bases from J, the junction retains 0 bases not matched to a gene. The germline V gene yields MDHEN for CDR1 and SYDVKM for CDR2. Counted from cysteine to phenylalanine, this CDR3 has 12 amino acids. Left in the record is the CDR3 DNA by itself, 36 bases read in frame from the first base. The data stem from a study of blood T cell repertoires in COVID-19 (TCRdb year 2020). For the wider study: Samples covering the acute and convalescent phases of COVID-19 were provided by collaborators in the United States, Italy and Spain. The samples were drawn from two sources: the first 160 participants of the ongoing ImmuneRACE study, and some 1,300 subjects contributed by 6 global collaborators. The prospective study material was composed of cDNA or gDNA derived from T cells, B-cell-depleted T cells, or PBMCs. The dataset comprised deeply sampled blood TCRbeta repertoires from subjects exposed to, actively infected with, or recovered from COVID-19. HLA class I and class II types, where available, came from metadata supplied by the sample provider rather than from assay-based typing. The repertoires were made available in a free public database intended to serve as a resource for research on the immune response to SARS-CoV-2. Nearly every sample came with metadata listing a de-identified subject ID, COVID-19 status, age in years and sex. Summary of the overall study and its limitations: Clinical and demographic metadata were provided uncurated, with the amount varying by source and participant.

This sequence originates from a human donor in a cohort sampled during active COVID-19. The sample taken for sequencing was peripheral blood. This receptor chain uses TRBV28 and TRBJ2-5; 7 junctional bases match TRBD2. Here the CDR3 is given as CASSGGQETQYF. The DNA sequence is given as TGTGCCAGCAGCGGGGGGCAAGAGACCCAGTACTTC.